Reported below is one T cell receptor beta chain. Produced via immunoSEQ multiplex PCR; TCRdb's table is partial and in-frame only. The sample shows 250,000 to 300,000 clones, around 87% of them seen only once. J lost 4 bases, V lost 4 bases, and 2 bases had no gene match. Germline V lookup: CDR1 KGHDR, CDR2 SFDVKD. The CDR3 has 13 amino acids. The data originate from a study of blood T cell repertoires in COVID-19. This rearrangement joins TRBV24-1 to TRBJ1-1, with 7 bases lining up with TRBD1. This receptor was identified in a woman in her sixties with COVID-19, enrolled during active disease. The sample consisted of peripheral blood. For the CDR3, the DNA is TGTGCCACCAGTGAAGGGGGCCCCACTGAAGCTTTCTTT. It codes for CATSEGGPTEAFF.